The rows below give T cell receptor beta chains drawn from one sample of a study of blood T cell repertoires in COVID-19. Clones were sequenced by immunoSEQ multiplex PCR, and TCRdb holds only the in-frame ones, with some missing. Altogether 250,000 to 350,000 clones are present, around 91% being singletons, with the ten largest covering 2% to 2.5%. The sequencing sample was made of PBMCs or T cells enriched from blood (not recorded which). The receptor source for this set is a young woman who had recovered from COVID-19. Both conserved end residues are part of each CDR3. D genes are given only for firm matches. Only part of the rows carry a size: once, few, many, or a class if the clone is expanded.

cdr3_nt: TGTGCCAGCAGCTTTTGGACGCGAGCTAGCGGAAACGAGCAGTACTTC; cdr3_aa: CASSFWTRASGNEQYF; clone_size: .; j_call: TRBJ2-7; cdr3_length: 16; v_call: TRBV7-9; d_call: TRBD2
cdr3_nt: TGTGCCAGTAGTATACTATTTTCAGGGGGCTACGACTATGGCTACACCTTC; cdr3_aa: CASSILFSGGYDYGYTF; clone_size: .; j_call: TRBJ1-2; cdr3_length: 17; v_call: TRBV19; d_call: TRBD1
cdr3_nt: TGCGCCAGCAGCTTGGGCTTAGTGAACACTGAAGCTTTCTTT; cdr3_aa: CASSLGLVNTEAFF; clone_size: .; j_call: TRBJ1-1; cdr3_length: 14; v_call: TRBV5-1; d_call: .
cdr3_nt: TGTGCCAGCAGTTCAAGGACAGGGGGCGCGAATGAAAAACTGTTTTTT; cdr3_aa: CASSSRTGGANEKLFF; clone_size: .; j_call: TRBJ1-4; cdr3_length: 16; v_call: TRBV28; d_call: TRBD1
cdr3_nt: TGTGCCTGGAGTTTAAAGACAGGGAGAGTCGAGAATTCACCCCTCCACTTT; cdr3_aa: CAWSLKTGRVENSPLHF; clone_size: .; j_call: TRBJ1-6; cdr3_length: 17; v_call: TRBV30; d_call: TRBD1
cdr3_nt: TGCGCCAGCAGTGTAATTCTTCAGGGTGAAAAACTGTTTTTT; cdr3_aa: CASSVILQGEKLFF; clone_size: .; j_call: TRBJ1-4; cdr3_length: 14; v_call: TRBV5-1; d_call: .
cdr3_nt: TGTGCCAGCAGTTTAAGTTGGGTGGCGGGGGGGCGCGAGCAGTACTTC; cdr3_aa: CASSLSWVAGGREQYF; clone_size: .; j_call: TRBJ2-7; cdr3_length: 16; v_call: TRBV27; d_call: TRBD2
cdr3_nt: TGTGCCACCAGTGAGTCCCGACAGGGCCAAGAGCAGCCCCAGCATTTT; cdr3_aa: CATSESRQGQEQPQHF; clone_size: .; j_call: TRBJ1-5; cdr3_length: 16; v_call: TRBV24-1; d_call: TRBD1
cdr3_nt: TGTGCCAGCAGCCCTCAGGGAGGCGGCAATCAGCCCCAGCATTTT; cdr3_aa: CASSPQGGGNQPQHF; clone_size: once; j_call: TRBJ1-5; cdr3_length: 15; v_call: TRBV6-4; d_call: .
cdr3_nt: TGCGCCAGCAGCCAACGTGACAGTTCCACAGATACGCAGTATTTT; cdr3_aa: CASSQRDSSTDTQYF; clone_size: .; j_call: TRBJ2-3; cdr3_length: 15; v_call: TRBV4-1; d_call: .
cdr3_nt: TGTGCCAGCAATTTGGGACTAGCCAAAAACATTCAGTACTTC; cdr3_aa: CASNLGLAKNIQYF; clone_size: .; j_call: TRBJ2-4; cdr3_length: 14; v_call: TRBV2; d_call: .
cdr3_nt: TGTGCCAGCAGTCCGAGGACAGGTATCTTCTATGGCTACACCTTC; cdr3_aa: CASSPRTGIFYGYTF; clone_size: .; j_call: TRBJ1-2; cdr3_length: 15; v_call: TRBV6-5; d_call: TRBD1
cdr3_nt: TGTGCCAGCAGTCCGAACAGCTATAGCAATCAGCCCCAGCATTTT; cdr3_aa: CASSPNSYSNQPQHF; clone_size: .; j_call: TRBJ1-5; cdr3_length: 15; v_call: TRBV6-5; d_call: .
cdr3_nt: TGTGCCAGTAGTATCCGACAGAACACTGAAGCTTTCTTT; cdr3_aa: CASSIRQNTEAFF; clone_size: .; j_call: TRBJ1-1; cdr3_length: 13; v_call: TRBV19; d_call: .
cdr3_nt: TGCGCCAGCAGCCCCCAGGGGGGTATTGAAAAACTGTTTTTT; cdr3_aa: CASSPQGGIEKLFF; clone_size: .; j_call: TRBJ1-4; cdr3_length: 14; v_call: TRBV5-1; d_call: TRBD1
cdr3_nt: TGTGCCATCAGTGGATTGGGCGGGGGGCACCCCTCGAGCTCCTACAATGAGCAGTTCTTC; cdr3_aa: CAISGLGGGHPSSSYNEQFF; clone_size: .; j_call: TRBJ2-1; cdr3_length: 20; v_call: TRBV10-3; d_call: TRBD2
cdr3_nt: TGTGCCAGCAGCGGCTGGAGTGGCACTGAAGCTTTCTTT; cdr3_aa: CASSGWSGTEAFF; clone_size: .; j_call: TRBJ1-1; cdr3_length: 13; v_call: TRBV6-5; d_call: .
cdr3_nt: TGTGCCAGCATGAAGGGGAATGAAAAACTGTTTTTT; cdr3_aa: CASMKGNEKLFF; clone_size: .; j_call: TRBJ1-4; cdr3_length: 12; v_call: TRBV5-5; d_call: .
cdr3_nt: TGTGCCTGGTCGAGTAACTATGGCTACACCTTC; cdr3_aa: CAWSSNYGYTF; clone_size: .; j_call: TRBJ1-2; cdr3_length: 11; v_call: TRBV30; d_call: .
cdr3_nt: TGCGCCAGCAGCGGGGCAGGGGACGATGATGAAAAACTGTTTTTT; cdr3_aa: CASSGAGDDDEKLFF; clone_size: .; j_call: TRBJ1-4; cdr3_length: 15; v_call: TRBV5-1; d_call: .
cdr3_nt: TGTGCCAGCAGCGTAGGGTCGGGACTCCGAGGCAATGAGCAGTTCTTC; cdr3_aa: CASSVGSGLRGNEQFF; clone_size: .; j_call: TRBJ2-1; cdr3_length: 16; v_call: TRBV9; d_call: .
cdr3_nt: TGTGCCAGCAGTTCGACAGGGACCCATCAGCCCCAGCATTTT; cdr3_aa: CASSSTGTHQPQHF; clone_size: .; j_call: TRBJ1-5; cdr3_length: 14; v_call: TRBV28; d_call: TRBD1
cdr3_nt: TGCGCCAGCAGCTTGGCCGGACTTAACTATGGCTACACCTTC; cdr3_aa: CASSLAGLNYGYTF; clone_size: .; j_call: TRBJ1-2; cdr3_length: 14; v_call: TRBV5-1; d_call: .
cdr3_nt: TGCGCCAGCAGCGACGGGACAGCTAATTCACCCCTCCACTTT; cdr3_aa: CASSDGTANSPLHF; clone_size: .; j_call: TRBJ1-6; cdr3_length: 14; v_call: TRBV10-1; d_call: TRBD1